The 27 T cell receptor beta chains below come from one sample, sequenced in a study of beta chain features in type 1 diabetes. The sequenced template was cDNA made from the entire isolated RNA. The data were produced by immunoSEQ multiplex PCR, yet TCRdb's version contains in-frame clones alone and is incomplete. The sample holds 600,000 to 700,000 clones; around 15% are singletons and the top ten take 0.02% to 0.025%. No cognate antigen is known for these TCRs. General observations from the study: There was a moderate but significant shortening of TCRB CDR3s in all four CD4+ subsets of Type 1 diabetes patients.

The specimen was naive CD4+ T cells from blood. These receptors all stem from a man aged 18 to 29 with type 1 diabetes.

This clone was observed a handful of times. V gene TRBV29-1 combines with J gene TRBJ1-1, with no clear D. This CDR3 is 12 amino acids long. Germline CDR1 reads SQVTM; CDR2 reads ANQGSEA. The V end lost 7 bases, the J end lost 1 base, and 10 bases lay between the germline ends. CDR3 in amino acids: CSGIRGNTEAFF. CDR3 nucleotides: TGCAGCGGAATCCGGGGGAACACTGAAGCTTTCTTT.

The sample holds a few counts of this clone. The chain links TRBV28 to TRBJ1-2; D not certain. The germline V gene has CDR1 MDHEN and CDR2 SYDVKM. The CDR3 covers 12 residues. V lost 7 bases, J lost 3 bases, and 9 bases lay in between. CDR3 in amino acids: CASNGQHYGYTF. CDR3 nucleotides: TGTGCCAGCAACGGGCAGCACTATGGCTACACCTTC.

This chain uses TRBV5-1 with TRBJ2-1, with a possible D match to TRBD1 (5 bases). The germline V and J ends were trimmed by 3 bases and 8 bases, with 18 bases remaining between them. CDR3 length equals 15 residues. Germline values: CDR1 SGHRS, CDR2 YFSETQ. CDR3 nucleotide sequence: TGCGCCAGCAGCTCAGAAAGGGGTGTCGTGGATGAGCAGTTCTTC. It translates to CASSSERGVVDEQFF.

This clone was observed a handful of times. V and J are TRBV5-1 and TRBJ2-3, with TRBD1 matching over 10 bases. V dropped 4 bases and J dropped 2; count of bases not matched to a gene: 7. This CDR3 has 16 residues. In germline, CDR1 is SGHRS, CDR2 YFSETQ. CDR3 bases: TGCGCCAGCAGCCCCGGGGGGACAGGGGCCACAGATACGCAGTATTTT. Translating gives CASSPGGTGATDTQYF.

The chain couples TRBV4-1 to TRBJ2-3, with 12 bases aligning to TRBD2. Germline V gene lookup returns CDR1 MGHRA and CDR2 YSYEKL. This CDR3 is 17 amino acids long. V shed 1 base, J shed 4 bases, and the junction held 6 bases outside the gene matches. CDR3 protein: CASSQVWASGGADTQYF. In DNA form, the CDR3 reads TGCGCCAGCAGCCAAGTTTGGGCTAGCGGGGGGGCAGATACGCAGTATTTT.

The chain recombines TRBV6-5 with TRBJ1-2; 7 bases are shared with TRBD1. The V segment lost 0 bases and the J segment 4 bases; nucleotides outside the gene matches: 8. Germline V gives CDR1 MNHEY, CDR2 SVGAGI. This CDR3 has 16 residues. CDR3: CASSYSPDRDGYGYTF. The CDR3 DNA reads TGTGCCAGCAGTTACTCACCCGACAGGGATGGCTATGGCTACACCTTC.

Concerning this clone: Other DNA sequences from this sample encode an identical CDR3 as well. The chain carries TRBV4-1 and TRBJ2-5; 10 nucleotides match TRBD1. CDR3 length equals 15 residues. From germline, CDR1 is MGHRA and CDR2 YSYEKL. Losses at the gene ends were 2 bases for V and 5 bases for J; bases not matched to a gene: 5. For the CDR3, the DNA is TGCGCCAGCAGCCAAAGACAGGGGGCTCTGGAGACCCAGTACTTC. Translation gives CASSQRQGALETQYF.

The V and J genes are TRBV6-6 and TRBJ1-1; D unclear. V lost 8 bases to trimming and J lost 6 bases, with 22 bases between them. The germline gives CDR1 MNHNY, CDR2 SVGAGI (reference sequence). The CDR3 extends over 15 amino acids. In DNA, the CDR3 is TGTGCCAGCCGTCTGAGCCTCATGAACACTCCTGAAGCTTTCTTT. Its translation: CASRLSLMNTPEAFF.

CDR3 region: CASSYSMQGSNEKLFF. The CDR3, as DNA: TGTGCCAGCAGTTACTCGATGCAGGGCTCTAATGAAAAACTGTTTTTT. The genes are TRBV6-5 and TRBJ1-4, with D perhaps TRBD1 (5 bases). Trimming cost V 0 bases and J 3 bases, with 11 bases left between them. This CDR3 region has 16 residues. The germline V gene encodes CDR1 MNHEY and CDR2 SVGAGI.

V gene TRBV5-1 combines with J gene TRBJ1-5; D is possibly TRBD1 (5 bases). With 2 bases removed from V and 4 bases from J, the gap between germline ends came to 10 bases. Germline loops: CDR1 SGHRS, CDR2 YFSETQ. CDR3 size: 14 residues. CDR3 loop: CASSFGTGNQPQHF. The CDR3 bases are TGCGCCAGCAGCTTTGGTACAGGTAATCAGCCCCAGCATTTT.

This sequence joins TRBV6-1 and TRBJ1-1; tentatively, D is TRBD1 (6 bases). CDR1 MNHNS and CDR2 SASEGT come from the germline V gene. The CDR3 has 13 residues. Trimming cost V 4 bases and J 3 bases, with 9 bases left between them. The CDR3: CASSASGDTEAFF. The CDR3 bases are TGTGCCAGCAGTGCCTCAGGGGACACTGAAGCTTTCTTT.

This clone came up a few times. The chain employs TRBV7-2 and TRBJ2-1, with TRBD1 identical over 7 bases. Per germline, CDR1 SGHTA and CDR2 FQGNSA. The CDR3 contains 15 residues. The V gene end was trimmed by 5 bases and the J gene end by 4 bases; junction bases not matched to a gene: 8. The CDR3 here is CASSLRDRRYNEQFF. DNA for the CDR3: TGTGCCAGCAGCCTCCGGGACAGACGATACAATGAGCAGTTCTTC.

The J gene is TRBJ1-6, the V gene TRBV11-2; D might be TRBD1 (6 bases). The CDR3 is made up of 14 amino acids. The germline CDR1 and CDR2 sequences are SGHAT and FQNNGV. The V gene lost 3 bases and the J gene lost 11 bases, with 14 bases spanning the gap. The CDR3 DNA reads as TGTGCCAGCAGCTTTATTCAGGGGAAGCCACCCCTCCACTTT. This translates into CASSFIQGKPPLHF.

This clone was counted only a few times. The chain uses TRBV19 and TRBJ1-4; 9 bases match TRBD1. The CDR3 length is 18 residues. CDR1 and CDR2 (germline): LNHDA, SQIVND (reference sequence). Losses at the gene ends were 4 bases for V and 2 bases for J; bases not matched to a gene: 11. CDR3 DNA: TGTGCCAGTAGTACGACCGGGACAGGGATAGCTACTAATGAAAAACTGTTTTTT. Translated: CASSTTGTGIATNEKLFF.

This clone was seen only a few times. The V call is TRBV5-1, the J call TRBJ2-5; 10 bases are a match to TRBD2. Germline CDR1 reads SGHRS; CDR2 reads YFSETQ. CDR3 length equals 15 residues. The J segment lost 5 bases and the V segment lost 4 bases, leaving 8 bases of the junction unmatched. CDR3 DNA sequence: TGCGCCAGCAGCGGTAGCGGGGGGATCGGTGAGACCCAGTACTTC. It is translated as CASSGSGGIGETQYF.

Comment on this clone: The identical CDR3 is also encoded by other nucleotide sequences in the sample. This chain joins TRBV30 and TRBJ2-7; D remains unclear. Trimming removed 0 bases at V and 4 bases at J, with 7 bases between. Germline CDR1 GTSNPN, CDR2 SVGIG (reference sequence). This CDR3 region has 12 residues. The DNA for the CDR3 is TGTGCCTGGAGTGTACGCGGTTACGAGCAGTACTTC. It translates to CAWSVRGYEQYF. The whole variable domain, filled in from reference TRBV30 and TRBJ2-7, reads SQTIHQWPATLVQPVGSPLSLECTVEGTSNPNLYWYRQAAGRGLQLLFYSVGIGQISSEVPQNLSASRPQDRQFILSSKKLLLSDSGFYLCAWSVRGYEQYFGPGTRLTVT.

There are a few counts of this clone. CDR3 amino acids: CASSSAGTGGETQYF. CDR3 in DNA: TGTGCCAGCAGTTCTGCCGGGACAGGCGGGGAGACCCAGTACTTC. The gene calls are TRBV28 and TRBJ2-5; TRBD1 aligns across 8 bases. V shed 4 bases, J shed 5 bases, and the junction held 9 bases outside the gene matches. The CDR3 consists of 15 residues. Germline V lookup: CDR1 MDHEN, CDR2 SYDVKM.

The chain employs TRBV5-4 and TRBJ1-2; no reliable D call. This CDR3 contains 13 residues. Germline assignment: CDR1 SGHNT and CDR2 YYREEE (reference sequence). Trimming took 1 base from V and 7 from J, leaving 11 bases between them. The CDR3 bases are TGTGCCAGCAGCTTGAAGGTAAAAGGTGGCTACACCTTC. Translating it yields CASSLKVKGGYTF.

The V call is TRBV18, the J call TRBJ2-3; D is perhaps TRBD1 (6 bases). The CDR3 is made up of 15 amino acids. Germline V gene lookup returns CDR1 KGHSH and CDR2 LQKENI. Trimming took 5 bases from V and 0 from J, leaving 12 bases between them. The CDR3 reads CASSGPTGSTDTQYF. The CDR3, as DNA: TGTGCCAGCTCAGGACCCACAGGGAGCACAGATACGCAGTATTTT. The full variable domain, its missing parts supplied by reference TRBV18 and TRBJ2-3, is NAGVMQNPRHLVRRRGQEARLRCSPMKGHSHVYWYRQLPEEGLKFMVYLQKENIIDESGMPKERFSAEFPKEGPSILRIQQVVRGDSAAYFCASSGPTGSTDTQYFGPGTRLTVL.

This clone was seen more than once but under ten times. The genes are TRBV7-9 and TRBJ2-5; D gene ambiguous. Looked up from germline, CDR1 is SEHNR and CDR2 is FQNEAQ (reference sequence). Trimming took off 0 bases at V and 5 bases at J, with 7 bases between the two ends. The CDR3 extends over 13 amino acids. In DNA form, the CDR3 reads TGTGCCAGCAGCTTAGCGGGTTGGGAGACCCAGTACTTC. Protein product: CASSLAGWETQYF.

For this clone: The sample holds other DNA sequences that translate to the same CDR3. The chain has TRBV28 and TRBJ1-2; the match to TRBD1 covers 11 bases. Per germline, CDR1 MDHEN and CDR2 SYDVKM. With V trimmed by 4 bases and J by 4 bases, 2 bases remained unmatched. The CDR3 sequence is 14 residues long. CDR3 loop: CASSSGQGVYGYTF. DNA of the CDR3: TGTGCCAGCAGTTCGGGACAGGGGGTCTATGGCTACACCTTC.

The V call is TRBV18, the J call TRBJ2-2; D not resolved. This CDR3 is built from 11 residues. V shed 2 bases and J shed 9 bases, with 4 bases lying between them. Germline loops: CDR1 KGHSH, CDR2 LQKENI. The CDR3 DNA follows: TGTGCCAGCTCACCAGCCCGGGAGCTGTTTTTT. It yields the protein CASSPARELFF.

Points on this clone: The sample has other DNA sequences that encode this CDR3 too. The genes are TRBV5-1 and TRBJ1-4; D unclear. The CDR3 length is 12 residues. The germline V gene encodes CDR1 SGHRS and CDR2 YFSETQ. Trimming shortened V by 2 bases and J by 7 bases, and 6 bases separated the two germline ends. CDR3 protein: CASSFPGEKLFF. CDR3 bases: TGCGCCAGCAGCTTCCCGGGTGAAAAACTGTTTTTT.

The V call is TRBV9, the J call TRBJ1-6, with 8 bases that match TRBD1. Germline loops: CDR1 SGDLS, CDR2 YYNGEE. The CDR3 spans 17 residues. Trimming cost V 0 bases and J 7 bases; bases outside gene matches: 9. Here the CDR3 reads CASSVDSGGGMNSPLHF. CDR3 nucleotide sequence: TGTGCCAGCAGCGTAGACTCAGGGGGCGGTATGAATTCACCCCTCCACTTT.

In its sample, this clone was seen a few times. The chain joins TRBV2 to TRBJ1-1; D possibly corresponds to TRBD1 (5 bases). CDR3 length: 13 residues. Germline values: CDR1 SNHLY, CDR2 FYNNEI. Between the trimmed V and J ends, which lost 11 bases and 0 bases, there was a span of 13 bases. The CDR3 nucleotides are TGTGCCTCGTTCAGGGTAATGAACACTGAAGCTTTCTTT. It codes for CASFRVMNTEAFF.

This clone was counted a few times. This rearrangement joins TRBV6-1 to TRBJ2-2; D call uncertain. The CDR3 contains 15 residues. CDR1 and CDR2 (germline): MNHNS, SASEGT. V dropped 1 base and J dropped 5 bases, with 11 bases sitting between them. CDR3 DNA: TGTGCCAGCAGTGAAGGAATAGATCGTACCGGGGAGCTGTTTTTT. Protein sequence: CASSEGIDRTGELFF.

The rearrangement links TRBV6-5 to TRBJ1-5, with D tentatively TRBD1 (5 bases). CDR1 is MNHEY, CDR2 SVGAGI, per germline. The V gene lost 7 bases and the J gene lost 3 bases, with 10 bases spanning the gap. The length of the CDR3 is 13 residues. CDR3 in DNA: TGTGCCAGCACCGAGGGGAACAATCAGCCCCAGCATTTT. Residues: CASTEGNNQPQHF.